The source of this T cell receptor (beta chain) is a study of T cell responses to AZD1222 COVID-19 vaccine. Trimming cost V 3 bases and J 2 bases; bases outside gene matches: 7. Germline lookup yields CDR1 SGHAT and CDR2 FQNNGV. This CDR3 contains 17 residues. Findings and limits, study-wide: Dominant CD4 TCR responses targeted spike regions 160-218 and 743-854.

The protocol was immunoSEQ multiplex PCR, while the TCRdb copy is restricted to in-frame clones and leaves out a portion. Altogether more than 150,000 clones are present, less than 90% being singletons, with the ten largest covering 5.5% to 8.5%. For this clone: Antigen specificity is unknown.

This rearrangement joins TRBV11-2 to TRBJ2-3, with 11 bases matching TRBD1. This receptor was obtained from an adult who had recovered from COVID-19. The specimen comprised peripheral blood, sampled after recovery from COVID-19. CDR3 in DNA: TGTGCCAGCAGCTTCCCTAGGACAGGGGGCGCCACAGATACGCAGTATTTT. As protein: CASSFPRTGGATDTQYF.